The 12 T cell receptor beta chains listed next were all sequenced from one sample in a study of blood T cells in healthy people across ages. Primers used in a second PCR of about 7 to 12 cycles were a sample-barcoded 5' primer and a J-beta primer mix. MiXCR was run by TCRdb on the 5' RACE reads, yielding one entry per CDR3 protein. This sample carries hundreds of thousands of distinct CDR3 sequences, around 50% of them seen once, and the ten largest clones take approximately 24%. Source material: blood. These TCRs come from a middle-aged man in good health.

This chain connects TRBV7-9 to TRBJ2-7; 7 nucleotides match TRBD2. CDR3 length equals 17 residues. V lost 5 bases, J lost 7 bases, and 20 bases stayed unmatched. The V gene's germline CDR1 is SEHNR and CDR2 FQNEAQ (reference sequence). The CDR3 is CASSDAQAGSIKREQYF. As DNA, the CDR3 is TGTGCCAGCAGCGACGCACAAGCGGGAAGTATTAAAAGGGAGCAGTACTTC.

This clonotype showed up just once. The chain links TRBV7-9 to TRBJ2-4; 7 bases are a match to TRBD2. Gene TRBJ2-7 matches the end of the DNA better, so the J call may be wrong. CDR3 size: 13 residues. Germline lookup yields CDR1 SEHNR and CDR2 FQNEAQ (reference sequence). CDR3 coding DNA: TGTGCCAGCGTTGGGGCGGGAGCTTACGAGCAGTACTTC. This sequence encodes CASVGAGAYEQYF.

V and J are TRBV7-2 and TRBJ1-1, with D possibly being TRBD1 (5 bases). The CDR3 totals 15 residues. Trimming took off 2 bases at V and 8 bases at J, with 18 bases between the two ends. Germline V lookup: CDR1 SGHTA, CDR2 FQGNSA. DNA for the CDR3: TGTGCCAGCAGCTTAACGGTTACGGACACCATAGAAGCTTTCTTT. Encoded protein: CASSLTVTDTIEAFF.

V gene TRBV3-1 combines with J gene TRBJ2-5; TRBD2 might be the D (6 bases). Deletions cut 4 bases from V and 0 bases from J, with 9 bases between. The CDR3 covers 14 residues. Germline V lookup: CDR1 LGHDT, CDR2 YNNKEL (reference sequence). The CDR3 is CASSRRTNQETQYF. The CDR3 DNA reads TGTGCCAGCAGCCGAAGGACTAACCAAGAGACCCAGTACTTC.

This chain connects TRBV5-1 to TRBJ2-3; TRBD2 aligns across 12 bases. Per the germline V gene, CDR1 is SGHRS and CDR2 is YFSETQ. This CDR3 is 18 amino acids long. Trimming at V came to 7 bases and at J to 2 bases, leaving 14 bases not matched to a gene. The CDR3 here is CASGPSPGTSGFTDTQYF. The CDR3 coding sequence is TGCGCCAGCGGGCCTTCCCCCGGGACTAGCGGGTTCACAGATACGCAGTATTTT. The variable domain in full, completed from reference TRBV5-1 and TRBJ2-3, reads KAGVTQTPRYLIKTRGQQVTLSCSPISGHRSVSWYQQTPGQGLQFLFEYFSETQRNKGNFPGRFSGRQFSNSRSEMNVSTLELGDSALYLCASGPSPGTSGFTDTQYFGPGTRLTVL.

The rearrangement links TRBV5-1 to TRBJ2-3; 7 bases align to TRBD2. V shed 2 bases, J shed 4 bases, and the junction held 10 bases outside the gene matches. The CDR3 length is 16 residues. CDR1 and CDR2 (germline): SGHRS, YFSETQ. CDR3 protein: CASSLAGSLTPDTQYF. The CDR3 nucleotides read TGCGCCAGCAGCTTAGCGGGGTCCCTCACACCAGATACGCAGTATTTT.

The chain combines TRBV7-2 with TRBJ2-7; 8 bases fit TRBD2. CDR3 length: 15 residues. V shed 0 bases, J shed 5 bases, and the junction held 6 bases outside the gene matches. Germline V CDR1 and CDR2: SGHTA, FQGNSA. The CDR3 nucleotides read TGTGCCAGCAGCTTAGCCGTGCGGGAGGCGGACGAGCAGTACTTC. It yields the protein CASSLAVREADEQYF. Full variable domain (missing parts from reference TRBV7-2 and TRBJ2-7): GAGVSQSPSNKVTEKGKDVELRCDPISGHTALYWYRQSLGQGLEFLIYFQGNSAPDKSGLPSDRFSAERTGGSVSTLTIQRTQQEDSAVYLCASSLAVREADEQYFGPGTRLTVT.

The V gene is TRBV7-8, the J gene TRBJ2-1; 7 positions agree with TRBD2. The CDR3 consists of 16 residues. Per the germline V gene, CDR1 is SGHVS and CDR2 is FQNEAQ. V was clipped by 5 bases and J by 7 bases; unmatched bases: 14. In nucleotides, the CDR3 is TGTGCCAGCAGCCCCGCCAGGACTAGTTATCGAAATGAGCAGTTCTTC. As protein: CASSPARTSYRNEQFF.

The chain has TRBV6-6 and TRBJ2-5; D is perhaps TRBD2 (6 bases). The DNA end favors TRBJ2-7, so the J call may be wrong. CDR1 is MNHNY and CDR2 is SVGAGI in the germline V gene (reference sequence). This CDR3 contains 14 residues. The CDR3 protein is CASRPTPGVYEQYF. The CDR3, as DNA: TGTGCCAGCAGACCAACCCCGGGAGTTTACGAGCAGTACTTC.

This chain uses TRBV10-3 with TRBJ2-5, with D tentatively TRBD2 (5 bases). The CDR3 runs 14 residues. Trimming left V 2 bases short and J 11 bases short, with 18 bases between. CDR1 ENHRY and CDR2 SYGVKD come from the germline V gene. The chain's CDR3 is CAISEGNGIGEQYF. CDR3 in DNA: TGTGCCATCAGTGAGGGTAACGGGATAGGTGAGCAGTACTTC.

This clonotype has only a few counts. The chain employs TRBV20-1 and TRBJ2-3; TRBD2 agrees at 12 bases. CDR1 and CDR2 (germline): DFQATT, SNEGSKA (reference sequence). The CDR3 is 19 amino acids. Losses at the gene ends were 6 bases for V and 4 bases for J; bases not matched to a gene: 20. The CDR3 loop reads CSAHLWLAGGEGIPDTQYF. The CDR3 bases are TGCAGTGCCCACCTGTGGCTAGCGGGGGGGGAGGGAATTCCAGATACGCAGTATTTT.

The sample holds a few counts of this clonotype. The rearrangement uses TRBV28 and TRBJ2-7, with unresolved D. The germline gives CDR1 MDHEN, CDR2 SYDVKM. Trimming took 9 bases from V and 2 from J, leaving 17 bases between them. The CDR3 is 14 residues long. CDR3 in DNA: TGTGCCAGTAGTACCCCCGGGTTGGCCTACGAGCAGTACTTC. Encoded protein: CASSTPGLAYEQYF.